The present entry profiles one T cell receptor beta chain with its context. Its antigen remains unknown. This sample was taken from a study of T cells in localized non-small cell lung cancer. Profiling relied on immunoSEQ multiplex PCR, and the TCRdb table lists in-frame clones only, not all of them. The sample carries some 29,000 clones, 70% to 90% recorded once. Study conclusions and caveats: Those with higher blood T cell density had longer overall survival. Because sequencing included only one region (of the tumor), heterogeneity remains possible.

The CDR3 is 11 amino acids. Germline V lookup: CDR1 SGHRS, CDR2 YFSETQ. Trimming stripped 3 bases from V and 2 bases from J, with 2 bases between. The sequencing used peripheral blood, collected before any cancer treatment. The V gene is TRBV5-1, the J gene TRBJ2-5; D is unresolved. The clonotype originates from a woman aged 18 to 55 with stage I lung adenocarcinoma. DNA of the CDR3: TGCGCCAGCAGCTCACAAGAGACCCAGTACTTC. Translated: CASSSQETQYF.